What follows describes a single TCR beta chain. The antigen is unknown. This CDR3 has 16 residues. The germline CDR1 and CDR2 sequences are SGHTA and FQGNSA. Trimming removed 8 bases at V and 4 bases at J, with 18 bases between. Clones were sequenced by immunoSEQ multiplex PCR, and TCRdb holds only the in-frame ones, with some missing. Among tens of thousands of clones listed, 70% to 85% were seen once. The sample originates from a study of a mutant IDH1 vaccine in newly diagnosed glioma. Study-level background: Vaccinations were initiated 4-6 weeks following radiotherapy alone, or were given together with temozolomide cycles.

Time point meaning: week 47, end of study. Each dose of the vaccine consisted of 300 ug of mutant IDH1 20-mer peptide, with topical imiquimod. The donors' diagnosis was new WHO grade 3 or 4 astrocytoma that was IDH1-mutant and ATRX-lost. The chain couples TRBV7-2 to TRBJ2-6; D might be TRBD1 (7 bases). This clonotype was sampled from a man aged 18-30 years with glioma. Some clones in this sample may be carry-over from other donors' samples. Sequences were derived from PBMCs, sampled from a glioma patient whose treatment included an IDH1 peptide vaccine. Here the CDR3 reads CASPLRGAQGANVLTF. CDR3 sequence (DNA): TGTGCCAGCCCCCTCAGGGGGGCGCAGGGGGCCAACGTCCTGACTTTC.